This TCR beta chain was sequenced during a study of patients and donors after allogeneic stem cell transplantation. Each CDR3 protein is one row after TCRdb ran MiXCR on the RT-PCR reads. Of over 130,000 distinct CDR3 sequences in the sample, over 35% were seen once. Germline CDR1 LGHNA, CDR2 YSLEER. The CDR3 length is 16 residues. Between the trimmed V and J ends, which lost 2 bases and 7 bases, there was a span of 19 bases. The TCR sequence derives from a human donor who was either an allogeneic HSCT recipient or a stem cell or donor lymphocyte infusion donor (not recorded which). It is not recorded whose cells these are; they may come from a transplant donor. The chain couples TRBV4-3 to TRBJ2-3; no clear D gene. The sequencing sample was made of blood, either unsorted or a sorted T cell fraction (not recorded which). The CDR3 reads CASSQRPGAYPNTQYF. The CDR3, as DNA: TGCGCCAGCAGCCAAAGGCCGGGTGCCTACCCGAATACGCAGTATTTT.